The rows below give T cell receptor beta chains drawn from one sample of a study of T cells in Graves' hyperthyroidism and ophthalmopathy. TCRdb reprocessed the multiplex PCR reads with MiXCR, giving one entry per CDR3 protein. The sample holds fewer than 500,000 distinct CDR3 sequences, roughly 14% seen once. The source material was blood. These TCRs come from a man aged 18-30 years with Graves' ophthalmopathy. The CDR3 runs from the conserved cysteine through the conserved F or W. Fields, in order: clone size, V gene, D gene, J gene, CDR3 DNA, CDR3 protein. D genes are given only for firm matches. The size field is filled for only some rows; it gives once, few, many or a size class.

clone size: -; V gene: TRBV6-1; D gene: -; J gene: TRBJ2-1; CDR3 DNA: TGTGCCAGCATTCCGATCGAGGGACCCTACGAGCAGTTCTTC; CDR3 protein: CASIPIEGPYEQFF
clone size: few; V gene: TRBV7-9; D gene: TRBD2; J gene: TRBJ2-5; CDR3 DNA: TGTGCCAGCAGCTGGGGACTACAAGAGACCCAGTACTTC; CDR3 protein: CASSWGLQETQYF
clone size: -; V gene: TRBV5-4; D gene: -; J gene: TRBJ2-7; CDR3 DNA: TGTGCCAGCAGCTTTTGGCCCCCCGGCTCCTACGAGCAGTACTTC; CDR3 protein: CASSFWPPGSYEQYF
clone size: many; V gene: TRBV27; D gene: -; J gene: TRBJ1-5; CDR3 DNA: TGTGCCAGCAGTTTTCGGGTCGAAGATCAGCCCCAGCATTTT; CDR3 protein: CASSFRVEDQPQHF
clone size: many; V gene: TRBV6-5; D gene: TRBD2; J gene: TRBJ2-1; CDR3 DNA: TGTGCCAGCAGTTACTCAGGACTAGCGGGAGCTTACAATGAGCAGTTCTTC; CDR3 protein: CASSYSGLAGAYNEQFF
clone size: many; V gene: TRBV18; D gene: TRBD1; J gene: TRBJ2-7; CDR3 DNA: TGTGCCAGCTCAGCCGGACAGGGCGCCTACGAGCAGTACTTC; CDR3 protein: CASSAGQGAYEQYF
clone size: many; V gene: TRBV12-3/TRBV12-4; D gene: -; J gene: TRBJ1-5; CDR3 DNA: TGTGCCAGCAGTTTTGTAGGGGGGCCTCAGCCCCAGCATTTT; CDR3 protein: CASSFVGGPQPQHF
clone size: -; V gene: TRBV11-2; D gene: TRBD2; J gene: TRBJ2-1; CDR3 DNA: TGCGCCAGCAGCAGCAAGACTAGCGGGGGAGCCTATGAGCAGTTCTTC; CDR3 protein: CASSSKTSGGAYEQFF
clone size: few; V gene: TRBV2; D gene: TRBD1; J gene: TRBJ1-6; CDR3 DNA: TGTGCCCAGCAGACAGGGCTTAATTCACCCCTCCACTTT; CDR3 protein: CAQQTGLNSPLHF
clone size: few; V gene: TRBV18; D gene: -; J gene: TRBJ1-6; CDR3 DNA: TGTGCCAGCTCACCCAACAGGAGCTCCTATAATTCACCCCTCCACTTT; CDR3 protein: CASSPNRSSYNSPLHF
clone size: many; V gene: TRBV7-9; D gene: -; J gene: TRBJ1-3; CDR3 DNA: TGTGCCAGCAGCTACCATGGCGGCAACCACTCTGGAAACACCATATATTTT; CDR3 protein: CASSYHGGNHSGNTIYF
clone size: many; V gene: TRBV6-1; D gene: -; J gene: TRBJ2-5; CDR3 DNA: TGTGCCAGCAGTGTGGACAGCCAAGAGACCCAGTACTTC; CDR3 protein: CASSVDSQETQYF
clone size: many; V gene: TRBV2; D gene: -; J gene: TRBJ2-5; CDR3 DNA: TGTGCCAGCAGGCTGAGGGGGGGAGAGACCCAGTACTTC; CDR3 protein: CASRLRGGETQYF
clone size: many; V gene: TRBV6-2/TRBV6-3; D gene: -; J gene: TRBJ2-7; CDR3 DNA: TGTGCCAGCAGTTACTCGACGCAGGGTAAGCAGTACTTC; CDR3 protein: CASSYSTQGKQYF
clone size: many; V gene: TRBV5-1; D gene: -; J gene: TRBJ2-3; CDR3 DNA: TGCGCCAGCAGGGACCCCGGGGCAGATACGCAGTATTTT; CDR3 protein: CASRDPGADTQYF
clone size: many; V gene: TRBV11-2; D gene: -; J gene: TRBJ2-7; CDR3 DNA: TGTGCCAGCAGCTCTCCCCTCGTCTGGGAGCAGTACTTC; CDR3 protein: CASSSPLVWEQYF
clone size: few; V gene: TRBV6-1; D gene: -; J gene: TRBJ2-7; CDR3 DNA: TGTGCCAGCAGTTATGACTACGAGCAGTATGGTGGGCAGTACTTC; CDR3 protein: CASSYDYEQYGGQYF
clone size: few; V gene: TRBV20-1; D gene: TRBD1; J gene: TRBJ2-2; CDR3 DNA: TGCAGTGCACGACAGGGATTCGGCACCGGGGAGCTGTTTTTT; CDR3 protein: CSARQGFGTGELFF